This TCR beta chain was sequenced for a study of blood T cell repertoires in COVID-19. Sequenced by immunoSEQ multiplex PCR; TCRdb stores in-frame clones only, minus some. Among approximately 300,000 clones, about 93% were seen once, and the ten largest hold more than 6%. This CDR3 is built from 14 residues. The V and J ends lost 6 bases and 8 bases, in that order; junction bases with no gene match: 11. Germline V gene sequence: CDR1 MNHEY, CDR2 SVGAGI. This clone has only one observation. The chain employs TRBV6-5 and TRBJ2-7; TRBD1 matches at 9 bases. The sequencing input was peripheral blood. This clonotype was sampled from a woman aged 25 to 39 with COVID-19, enrolled during active disease. CDR3 bases: TGTGCCAGCAGCCGGGACAGGGTGGTCTCTCAGCAGTACTTC. It encodes CASSRDRVVSQQYF.